These 11 T cell receptor beta chains were sequenced from one sample in a study of T cell changes during pregnancy in multiple sclerosis. Clones were sequenced by immunoSEQ multiplex PCR, and TCRdb holds only the in-frame ones, with some missing. The sample records some 87,000 clones, roughly 96% being singletons. The source material was peripheral blood, sampled in the second trimester of pregnancy. The receptors shown here come from a female donor with multiple sclerosis, enrolled in a pregnancy study.

This clone showed up just a few times. A read error may produce the germline difference seen at one junction end. The V call is TRBV7-8, the J call TRBJ2-1; D call uncertain. CDR1 is SGHVS, CDR2 FQNEAQ, per germline. The CDR3 length is 12 residues. As DNA, the CDR3 is TGTGCCAGCAGCAAAGACTCCTACCTCTCGGTCTTC. It specifies CASSKDSYLSVF.

The V and J genes are TRBV19 and TRBJ2-2, with 11 bases fitting TRBD2. CDR1 and CDR2 (germline): LNHDA, SQIVND (reference sequence). J was trimmed by 2 bases and V by 6 bases; bases with no gene match: 8. The CDR3 totals 17 residues. The CDR3 loop is CASRPGSGRANTGELFF. The CDR3 nucleotides read TGTGCCAGTAGGCCGGGTAGCGGGAGGGCCAACACCGGGGAGCTGTTTTTT.

The chain joins TRBV9 to TRBJ2-6; tentatively, D is TRBD1 (6 bases). Trimming took 3 bases from V and 0 from J, leaving 19 bases between them. This CDR3 contains 19 residues. Per the germline V gene, CDR1 is SGDLS and CDR2 is YYNGEE. The DNA for the CDR3 is TGTGCCAGCAGCGAACCGGGACACCCTAGGTCCTCTGGGGCCAACGTCCTGACTTTC. Amino acid sequence: CASSEPGHPRSSGANVLTF.

This rearrangement joins TRBV9 to TRBJ2-7; the match to TRBD2 covers 9 bases. CDR3 length: 15 residues. The germline gives CDR1 SGDLS, CDR2 YYNGEE. The trim removed 1 base at V and 3 bases at J, leaving 5 bases unmatched. In DNA, the CDR3 is TGTGCCAGCAGCGTAACGGCGGGAGGGGGCTACGAGCAGTACTTC. Encoded protein: CASSVTAGGGYEQYF.

This chain joins TRBV4-1 and TRBJ1-5; weak D call: TRBD1 (5 bases). Looked up from germline, CDR1 is MGHRA and CDR2 is YSYEKL. Trimming removed 5 bases at V and 0 bases at J, with 17 bases between. This CDR3 comprises 17 residues. CDR3 DNA: TGCGCCAGCAGCTTATTCCCCGGGGGGGATAGCAATCAGCCCCAGCATTTT. Its protein product is CASSLFPGGDSNQPQHF.

This chain uses TRBV27 with TRBJ1-2; D gene unclear. The length of the CDR3 is 12 residues. Germline loops: CDR1 MNHEY, CDR2 SMNVEV (reference sequence). The V gene lost 6 bases and the J gene lost 4 bases, with 9 bases spanning the gap. DNA of the CDR3: TGTGCCAGCAGCCCTCTCGGCTATGGCTACACCTTC. Protein sequence: CASSPLGYGYTF.

CDR3: CASSQRVNTGELFF. DNA of the CDR3: TGTGCCAGCAGCCAGAGGGTGAATACCGGGGAGCTGTTTTTT. The rearrangement uses TRBV5-8 and TRBJ2-2; TRBD2 is a possible D gene (5 bases). Per germline, CDR1 SGHTS and CDR2 YDEGEE. CDR3 length: 14 residues. The V end lost 4 bases, the J end lost 5 bases, and 12 bases lay between the germline ends.

This chain connects TRBV5-1 to TRBJ2-3, with TRBD2 identical over 11 bases. The germline gives CDR1 SGHRS, CDR2 YFSETQ. The CDR3 covers 18 residues. With V trimmed by 0 bases and J by 0 bases, 6 bases remained unmatched. CDR3 sequence (DNA): TGCGCCAGCAGCTTGGAATCACTAGCGGGAGTAAGCACAGATACGCAGTATTTT. Its protein is CASSLESLAGVSTDTQYF.

The genes are TRBV30 and TRBJ1-2, with 7 bases aligning to TRBD1. Germline V lookup: CDR1 GTSNPN, CDR2 SVGIG (reference sequence). The CDR3 is made up of 15 amino acids. Losses at the gene ends were 0 bases for V and 8 bases for J; bases not matched to a gene: 12. For the CDR3, the DNA is TGTGCCTGGAGTGTACTATACCCCGGACAGGAGGGCTACACCTTC. Amino acid sequence: CAWSVLYPGQEGYTF.

The gene calls are TRBV6-5 and TRBJ1-2; the match to TRBD1 covers 12 bases. In germline, CDR1 is MNHEY, CDR2 SVGAGI. The ends lost 5 bases at V and 4 bases at J; junction bases unmatched: 5. The CDR3 covers 15 residues. The CDR3 reads CASSPGTGGTYGYTF. As DNA, the CDR3 is TGTGCCAGCAGTCCCGGGACAGGGGGCACCTATGGCTACACCTTC.

The J gene is TRBJ2-6, the V gene TRBV18, with TRBD2 matching 12 bases. Trimming at V came to 5 bases and at J to 0 bases, leaving 5 bases not matched to a gene. This CDR3 region has 18 residues. CDR1 and CDR2 from the germline V gene are KGHSH and LQKENI. In DNA form, the CDR3 reads TGTGCCAGCTCATCGATACTAGCGGGGGGCTCTGGGGCCAACGTCCTGACTTTC. Its translation: CASSSILAGGSGANVLTF.